One sample yielded the 28 T cell receptor beta chains listed below, sequenced in a study of technical replicates of blood from a few donors. This table comes from immunoSEQ multiplex PCR, and its TCRdb copy is limited to in-frame clones, with some not included. The sample lists about 98,000 clones; nearly 97% were seen once. The specimen sequenced was T cells isolated from PBMCs. The origin of the receptors is a human donor in good health.

The V and J genes are TRBV6-5 and TRBJ1-2; D not resolved. This CDR3 comprises 14 residues. V shed 6 bases and J shed 8 bases, with 19 bases lying between them. CDR1 and CDR2 (germline): MNHEY, SVGAGI. CDR3: CASSLGLPYLGYTF. The CDR3 DNA reads as TGTGCCAGCAGCCTCGGTCTCCCCTACTTAGGCTACACCTTC.

The genes are TRBV29-1 and TRBJ2-2, with 8 bases identical to TRBD2. CDR3 length equals 16 residues. The V and J ends lost 4 bases and 4 bases, in that order; junction bases with no gene match: 11. Germline V lookup: CDR1 SQVTM, CDR2 ANQGSEA. This CDR3 reads CSVVMVGREGTGELFF. Here the CDR3 DNA reads TGCAGCGTTGTTATGGTGGGCCGGGAGGGCACCGGGGAGCTGTTTTTT.

CDR3 coding DNA: TGCGCCAGCAGCCAACCAGGGGCTGGCACTGAAGCTTTCTTT. Protein sequence: CASSQPGAGTEAFF. The chain recombines TRBV4-1 with TRBJ1-1; TRBD1 might be the D (6 bases). Germline lookup yields CDR1 MGHRA and CDR2 YSYEKL. This CDR3 has 14 residues. V was cut by 2 bases and J by 4 bases, with 11 bases left in between.

The chain links TRBV5-1 to TRBJ1-2; the D gene is possibly TRBD1 (5 bases). Germline CDR1 SGHRS, CDR2 YFSETQ. The CDR3 is 14 residues long. V lost 0 bases and J 3 bases, leaving 9 bases between the germline ends. The CDR3 nucleotides are TGCGCCAGCAGCTTGGGAGGGGAGGACTATGGCTACACCTTC. Translating gives CASSLGGEDYGYTF.

J is TRBJ2-7 and V is TRBV4-1, with 11 positions matching TRBD2. This CDR3 comprises 17 residues. J lost 5 bases, V lost 2 bases, and 11 bases had no gene match. Germline CDR1 and CDR2: MGHRA and YSYEKL. Here the CDR3 reads CASSQIPRLAGRHEQYF. The CDR3 coding sequence is TGCGCCAGCAGCCAAATCCCCAGACTAGCGGGACGGCACGAGCAGTACTTC.

The V call is TRBV29-1, the J call TRBJ2-7; 8 nucleotides line up with TRBD1. CDR1 SQVTM and CDR2 ANQGSEA come from the germline V gene. The CDR3 length is 15 residues. With 6 bases clipped from V and 0 bases from J, the junction kept 10 bases outside the gene matches. For the CDR3, the DNA is TGCAGCGTGCATGAGATCGGACAGGGCTCCTACGAGCAGTACTTC. It is translated as CSVHEIGQGSYEQYF.

The chain couples TRBV4-1 to TRBJ1-2; 9 nucleotides match TRBD1. V gave up 6 bases and J gave up 7 bases; unmatched junction bases: 6. This CDR3 has 13 residues. Germline lookup yields CDR1 MGHRA and CDR2 YSYEKL. The CDR3 nucleotides read TGCGCCAGCAGTCTCTGGACAGGGGCTGGCTACACCTTC. The encoded protein is CASSLWTGAGYTF.

V usage is TRBV10-3 and J usage is TRBJ2-7, with 10 bases lining up with TRBD1. The CDR3 is 15 residues long. V trimming: 8 bases; J trimming: 6 bases; junction bases outside the gene matches: 13. Germline values: CDR1 ENHRY, CDR2 SYGVKD. CDR3 in amino acids: CAIRSTRDRGREQYF. DNA for the CDR3: TGTGCCATCCGCTCCACCCGGGACAGGGGACGCGAGCAGTACTTC.

The chain is built from TRBV7-9 and TRBJ2-1; 8 bases match TRBD1. With 5 bases clipped from V and 8 bases from J, the junction kept 5 bases outside the gene matches. The CDR3 is 13 residues long. Germline V gene lookup returns CDR1 SEHNR and CDR2 FQNEAQ (reference sequence). The CDR3 coding sequence is TGTGCCAGCAGCCTTGACAGGGGCGATGAGCAGTTCTTC. Protein: CASSLDRGDEQFF.

CDR3 in DNA: TGCGCCAGCAGCTTGCTCCCAACAGGGGAAGATGGCTACACCTTC. Translating it yields CASSLLPTGEDGYTF. J is TRBJ1-2 and V is TRBV5-1; 7 nucleotides align to TRBD1. There are 15 residues in the CDR3. Germline CDR1 reads SGHRS; CDR2 reads YFSETQ. The J segment lost 6 bases and the V segment lost 1 base, leaving 9 bases of the junction unmatched. Combining the CDR3 with reference TRBV5-1 and TRBJ1-2 gives the whole variable domain KAGVTQTPRYLIKTRGQQVTLSCSPISGHRSVSWYQQTPGQGLQFLFEYFSETQRNKGNFPGRFSGRQFSNSRSEMNVSTLELGDSALYLCASSLLPTGEDGYTFGSGTRLTVV.

This clone was seen just once. The chain combines TRBV28 with TRBJ1-4; D gene unclear. This CDR3 spans 16 amino acids. Looked up from germline, CDR1 is MDHEN and CDR2 is SYDVKM. Trimming shortened V by 6 bases and J by 0 bases, and 14 bases separated the two germline ends. CDR3 loop: CASSLLIDATNEKLFF. The CDR3 nucleotides read TGTGCCAGCAGCCTATTAATAGATGCAACTAATGAAAAACTGTTTTTT. Based on the CDR3 plus reference TRBV28 and TRBJ1-4, the full variable domain is DVKVTQSSRYLVKRTGEKVFLECVQDMDHENMFWYRQDPGLGLRLIYFSYDVKMKEKGDIPEGYSVSREKKERFSLILESASTNQTSMYLCASSLLIDATNEKLFFGSGTQLSVL.

V gene TRBV29-1 combines with J gene TRBJ1-2; D not resolved. Germline CDR1 and CDR2: SQVTM and ANQGSEA. Trimming took 3 bases from V and 7 from J, leaving 9 bases between them. This CDR3 is built from 11 residues. The CDR3 spells CSVDNLGGYTF. DNA of the CDR3: TGCAGCGTTGATAACCTAGGTGGCTACACCTTC.

The chain joins TRBV4-1 to TRBJ2-7, with D unresolved. CDR1 and CDR2 from the germline V gene are MGHRA and YSYEKL. V was trimmed by 3 bases and J by 4 bases, leaving 22 bases between them. CDR3 length: 17 amino acids. CDR3: CASSQDRGSIPQYEQYF. The CDR3 region has the DNA TGCGCCAGCAGCCAGGATCGCGGAAGCATCCCGCAGTACGAGCAGTACTTC.

This chain connects TRBV5-1 to TRBJ1-1; the D gene is possibly TRBD1 (6 bases). The CDR3 consists of 12 residues. The V and J ends lost 1 base and 7 bases respectively, with 8 bases between them. Looked up from germline, CDR1 is SGHRS and CDR2 is YFSETQ. The CDR3, as DNA: TGCGCCAGCAGCTTGAGACAGGATGAAGCTTTCTTT. Translation: CASSLRQDEAFF.

The sample holds one count of this clone. The CDR3 spells CASSVGDSNPFYGYTF. CDR3 bases: TGTGCCAGCAGCGTAGGAGACAGCAACCCCTTCTATGGCTACACCTTC. V is TRBV9 and J is TRBJ1-2, with D possibly matching TRBD1 (5 bases). Looked up from germline, CDR1 is SGDLS and CDR2 is YYNGEE. This CDR3 contains 16 residues. V was cut by 0 bases and J by 4 bases, with 16 bases left in between.

The CDR3 DNA sequence: TGCGCCAGCAGTGTGGCAGGGGAGAACACTGAAGCTTTCTTT. This gives the protein CASSVAGENTEAFF. The chain recombines TRBV10-1 with TRBJ1-1; D might be TRBD1 (6 bases). Germline values: CDR1 WNHNN, CDR2 SYGVQD (reference sequence). This CDR3 has 14 residues. The V and J ends lost 4 bases and 1 base respectively, with 10 bases between them.

In this sample, this clone turned up once. V usage is TRBV13 and J usage is TRBJ1-1, with D possibly being TRBD1 (5 bases). CDR3 length: 15 amino acids. The germline gives CDR1 PRHDT, CDR2 FYEKMQ (reference sequence). Trimming pared 3 bases from V and 8 bases from J, leaving 19 bases between. Written as DNA, the CDR3 is TGTGCCAGCAGCTTGGGGGGGGGAACTGCAGGGGAAGCTTTCTTT. Amino acids: CASSLGGGTAGEAFF.

The CDR3 nucleotides are TGTGCCAGCAGCAGTCCGGGACAGGGCGATACTGAAGCTTTCTTT. It translates to CASSSPGQGDTEAFF. The rearrangement joins TRBV27 to TRBJ1-1; 9 nucleotides line up with TRBD1. Losses at the gene ends were 6 bases for V and 5 bases for J; bases not matched to a gene: 10. CDR1 is MNHEY and CDR2 is SMNVEV in the germline V gene (reference sequence). CDR3 length: 15 amino acids.

The rearrangement links TRBV10-3 to TRBJ2-7; perhaps TRBD2 as D (6 bases). The length of the CDR3 is 14 residues. CDR1 and CDR2 from the germline V gene are ENHRY and SYGVKD. V was pared by 2 bases and J by 0 bases, with 8 bases between. This CDR3 reads CAISEQTSSYEQYF. The CDR3 DNA reads as TGTGCCATCAGTGAGCAGACTAGCTCCTACGAGCAGTACTTC.

The chain employs TRBV5-5 and TRBJ2-1; D is ambiguous. CDR3 length equals 16 residues. The V end was cut by 0 bases, the J end by 0 bases, with 10 bases between. The germline CDR1 and CDR2 sequences are SGHKS and YYEKEE (reference sequence). CDR3 amino acids: CASSLDRVSSYNEQFF. The CDR3 DNA sequence: TGTGCCAGCAGCTTGGATCGCGTTTCCTCCTACAATGAGCAGTTCTTC.

The chain recombines TRBV30 with TRBJ2-2, with a possible D match to TRBD1 (6 bases). Germline CDR1 and CDR2: GTSNPN and SVGIG (reference sequence). The V gene lost 1 base and the J gene lost 5 bases, with 14 bases spanning the gap. The CDR3 consists of 15 residues. CDR3 residues: CAWSEGLQGTGELFF. The CDR3 DNA follows: TGTGCCTGGAGTGAGGGGTTACAGGGAACCGGGGAGCTGTTTTTT.

This clone was picked up one time. The chain uses TRBV11-3 and TRBJ2-2; possible D gene TRBD2, 5 bases. CDR1 is SGHNT, CDR2 YENEEA, per germline. The ends were cut back, 0 bases at V and 3 bases at J, with 8 bases in the middle. The CDR3 runs 15 residues. Written as DNA, the CDR3 is TGTGCCAGCAGCTTAGATCTCGGGGACACCGGGGAGCTGTTTTTT. Amino acids: CASSLDLGDTGELFF.

This chain connects TRBV5-5 to TRBJ2-7; TRBD1 matches at 7 bases. The ends lost 0 bases at V and 4 bases at J; junction bases unmatched: 4. The CDR3 loop spans 14 amino acids. Looked up from germline, CDR1 is SGHKS and CDR2 is YYEKEE (reference sequence). Written as DNA, the CDR3 is TGTGCCAGCAGCTTGGATGTACAGGGGTACGAGCAGTACTTC. Protein sequence: CASSLDVQGYEQYF.

The CDR3, as DNA: TGTGCCAGCAGTCCGCAGGACAGTCAAAACACTGAAGCTTTCTTT. Translation gives CASSPQDSQNTEAFF. The V and J genes are TRBV6-4 and TRBJ1-1; tentatively, D is TRBD1 (6 bases). The germline gives CDR1 MRHNA, CDR2 SNTAGT. CDR3 length: 15 amino acids. The germline V and J ends were trimmed by 5 bases and 2 bases, with 15 bases remaining between them.

The V and J genes are TRBV28 and TRBJ1-3; D call uncertain. This CDR3 has 16 amino acids. Germline V gene data show CDR1 as MDHEN and CDR2 as SYDVKM. V shed 6 bases and J shed 0 bases, with 15 bases lying between them. The CDR3 is CASSPESLRSGNTIYF. The CDR3 DNA reads TGTGCCAGCAGCCCGGAGTCTCTACGCTCTGGAAACACCATATATTTT.

V usage is TRBV5-1 and J usage is TRBJ2-5, with 9 bases matching TRBD2. The CDR3 is made up of 17 amino acids. V lost 5 bases to trimming and J lost 4 bases; unmatched junction nucleotides: 15. The germline V gene has CDR1 SGHRS and CDR2 YFSETQ. This chain's CDR3 is CASSFVAGAGLAETQYF. In DNA, the CDR3 is TGCGCCAGCAGTTTCGTAGCGGGAGCGGGACTAGCAGAGACCCAGTACTTC.

J is TRBJ2-7 and V is TRBV9; D is possibly TRBD1 (6 bases). CDR1 and CDR2 (germline): SGDLS, YYNGEE. The CDR3 contains 16 residues. Deletions cut 3 bases from V and 4 bases from J, with 20 bases between. CDR3 amino acids: CASSALQGSLIYEQYF. The CDR3 DNA is TGTGCCAGCAGCGCCCTACAGGGTTCATTAATATACGAGCAGTACTTC.

Note on this clone: A junction end diverges from the germline sequence, so it may reflect a read error. The V call is TRBV7-8, the J call TRBJ2-2; D may be TRBD1 (5 bases). This CDR3 has 16 residues. Germline CDR1 and CDR2: SGHVS and FQNEAQ. CDR3 in amino acids: CASSPQGAGNAGELFF. The CDR3 DNA reads TGTGCCAGCAGCCCCCAAGGGGCTGGGAACGCCGGGGAGCTGTTTTTT.